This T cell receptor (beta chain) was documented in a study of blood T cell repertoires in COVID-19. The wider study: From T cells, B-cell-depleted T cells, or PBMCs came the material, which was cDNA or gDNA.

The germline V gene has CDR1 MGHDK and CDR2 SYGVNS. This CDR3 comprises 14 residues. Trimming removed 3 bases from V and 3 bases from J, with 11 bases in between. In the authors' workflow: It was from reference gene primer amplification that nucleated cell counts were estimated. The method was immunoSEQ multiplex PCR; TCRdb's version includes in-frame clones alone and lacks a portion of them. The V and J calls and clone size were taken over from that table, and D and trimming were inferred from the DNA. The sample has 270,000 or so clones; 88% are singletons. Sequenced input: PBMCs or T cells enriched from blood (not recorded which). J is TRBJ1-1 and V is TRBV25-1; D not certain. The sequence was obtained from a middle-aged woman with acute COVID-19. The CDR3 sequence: CASSESLEDTEAFF. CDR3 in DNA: TGTGCCAGCAGTGAGAGCCTAGAGGACACTGAAGCTTTCTTT.